This TCR beta chain stems from a study of vaccination and CD4 T cells after COVID-19. For the study at large: The convalescents, six males and four females, included two who were Hispanic.

In the case of this clonotype: Its antigen is as yet unknown.

Indicated treatment: roughly nine-day PBMC culture with coronavirus spike peptide pools or control peptides (ViraFEST assay). ViraFEST grew antigen-specific T cells using peptide pools, then sequenced TCRs. Cultured CD4+ T-cell DNA underwent Oncomine TCR Beta short-read sequencing. The template was genomic DNA from cultured CD4+ T cells. TCRdb reprocessed the PCR reads via MiXCR and lists one record per CDR3 protein. This sample yields about 13,000 distinct CDR3 sequences, of which roughly a quarter are seen a single time; around 27% belongs to the top ten. The CDR3 loop spans 11 amino acids. Trimming stripped 3 bases from V and 8 bases from J, with 4 bases between. Germline CDR1 MGHDK, CDR2 SYGVNS.

This TCR came from a human donor who received a COVID-19 vaccine. J is TRBJ1-4 and V is TRBV25-1; no clear D gene. This specimen consisted of CD4+ T cells from blood, cultured in vitro, obtained before SARS-CoV-2 vaccination. In nucleotides, the CDR3 is TGTGCCAGCAGTGAGGGAGAAAAACTGTTTTTT. Amino acid sequence: CASSEGEKLFF. Filled out from reference TRBV25-1 and TRBJ1-4, the complete variable domain reads EADIYQTPRYLVIGTGKKITLECSQTMGHDKMYWYQQDPGMELHLIHYSYGVNSTEKGDLSSESTVSRIRTEHFPLTLESARPSHTSQYLCASSEGEKLFFGSGTQLSVL.